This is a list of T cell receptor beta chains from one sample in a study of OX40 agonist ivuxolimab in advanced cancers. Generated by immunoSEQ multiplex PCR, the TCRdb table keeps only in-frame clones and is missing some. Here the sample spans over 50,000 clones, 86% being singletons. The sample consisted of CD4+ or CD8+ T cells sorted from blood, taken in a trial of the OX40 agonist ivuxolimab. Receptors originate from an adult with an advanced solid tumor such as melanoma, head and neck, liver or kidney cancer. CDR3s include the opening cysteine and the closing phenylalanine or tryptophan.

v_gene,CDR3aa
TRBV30,CAYSRDRGGQPQHF
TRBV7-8,CASSLRTVSGYTF
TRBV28,CASSLWVETETQYF
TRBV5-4,CASSFRGPGTEAFF
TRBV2,CASRRVGGEKLFF
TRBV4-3,CASSPSLGGHSTDTQYF
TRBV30,CAWTEWTEAFF
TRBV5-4,CASSPGPGRGETQYF
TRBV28,CASSPGGARAEQYF
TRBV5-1,CASSWGQGSTYEQYF
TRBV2,CASSGRTKSSYNSPLHF